Listed below are T cell receptor beta chains from one sample, sequenced in a study of shared clonotypes between healthy human individuals. Profiling relied on immunoSEQ multiplex PCR, and the TCRdb table lists in-frame clones only, not all of them. The data show around 450,000 clones, about four fifths seen once. Specimen: PBMCs. Receptor source: a woman between 40 and 55 years old in good health. Some clones in this sample may be carry-over from other donors' samples. The CDR3 runs from the conserved cysteine through the conserved F or W. Each record gives: CDR3 protein, CDR3 DNA, clone size, V gene, D gene, J gene. The D gene is left open where the match is weak. Clone size is given for some rows only: seen once, a few or many times, or a class if the clone is expanded.

CASSSGSLDSYNEQFF TGTGCCAGCAGCTCGGGCAGCCTAGACTCCTACAATGAGCAGTTCTTC . TRBV5-5 . TRBJ2-1
CASSVGASGIKNNEQFF TGTGCCAGCAGCGTAGGGGCTAGCGGGATTAAAAACAATGAGCAGTTCTTC . TRBV9 TRBD2 TRBJ2-1
CSVGQGMSYGYTF TGCAGCGTCGGACAGGGGATGAGCTATGGCTACACCTTC . TRBV29-1 TRBD1 TRBJ1-2
CASSSGRGWDTEAFF TGTGCCAGCAGCTCGGGGAGGGGCTGGGACACTGAAGCTTTCTTT . TRBV5-4 . TRBJ1-1
CASSSMDREVTGELFF TGTGCCAGCAGCTCAATGGACAGGGAGGTCACCGGGGAGCTGTTTTTT . TRBV7-9 TRBD1 TRBJ2-2
CASSGFFGGEQYF TGTGCCAGCAGCGGGTTTTTTGGGGGGGAGCAGTACTTC . TRBV9 . TRBJ2-7
CASGWRDMNTKAFF TGTGCCAGCGGCTGGCGGGACATGAACACTAAAGCTTTCTTT once TRBV7-9 . TRBJ1-1
CASSFSGTDTQYF TGTGCCAGCAGCTTTAGTGGAACAGATACGCAGTATTTT . TRBV5-4 . TRBJ2-3
CASSLSTVGPYEQYF TGTGCCAGCAGCTTAAGCACAGTTGGCCCCTACGAGCAGTACTTC . TRBV7-3 . TRBJ2-7
CAWSVSSFGEQYF TGTGCCTGGAGTGTCTCCAGCTTTGGCGAGCAGTACTTC . TRBV30 . TRBJ2-7
CASSPVDRANEQFF TGTGCCAGCAGCCCTGTGGACCGGGCCAATGAGCAGTTCTTC many TRBV28 . TRBJ2-1
CASSVSSGTYEQYF TGTGCCAGCAGCGTAAGTAGCGGGACCTACGAGCAGTACTTC . TRBV9 TRBD2 TRBJ2-7
CASTPRLAGPQETQYF TGTGCCAGCACCCCCCGACTAGCGGGGCCTCAAGAGACCCAGTACTTC few TRBV27 TRBD2 TRBJ2-5
CASSLGFGLLGEQYF TGTGCCAGCAGCTTAGGATTCGGACTCTTGGGGGAGCAGTACTTC once TRBV11-2 . TRBJ2-7
CASSRITSPRSTDTQYF TGCGCCAGCAGCCGAATTACATCGCCCAGATCCACAGATACGCAGTATTTT . TRBV4-3 . TRBJ2-3
CASSLFGGVTDTQYF TGTGCCAGCAGCTTATTCGGGGGGGTCACAGATACGCAGTATTTT . TRBV7-3 TRBD2 TRBJ2-3
CASSRTSQSTDTQYF TGCGCCAGCAGCCGGACTAGCCAAAGCACAGATACGCAGTATTTT . TRBV5-1 TRBD2 TRBJ2-3
CASSVVLWGPHCYEQYF TGTGCCAGCAGCGTAGTTCTTTGGGGGCCCCACTGCTACGAGCAGTACTTC . TRBV9 . TRBJ2-7
CASSSSGTEAYNEQFF TGTGCCAGCAGTTCGTCCGGGACAGAGGCCTACAATGAGCAGTTCTTC . TRBV28 TRBD1 TRBJ2-1
CASSPRRDTRANTEAFF TGTGCCAGCTCACCAAGACGGGACACCAGGGCGAACACTGAAGCTTTCTTT . TRBV18 . TRBJ1-1
CASSTSGVSSGNTIYF TGTGCCAGCTCAACCTCGGGCGTCAGCTCTGGAAACACCATATATTTT . TRBV18 . TRBJ1-3
CASSVGTPGEVPQYF TGTGCCAGCAGCGTAGGGACACCCGGCGAGGTTCCGCAGTATTTT . TRBV7-9 . TRBJ2-3
CASSISARGYTF TGTGCCAGTAGTATTTCCGCACGAGGCTACACCTTC . TRBV19 . TRBJ1-2
CASSPRRQGSNYGYTF TGTGCCAGCAGCCCCCGGCGACAGGGCTCGAACTATGGCTACACCTTC . TRBV9 TRBD1 TRBJ1-2
CASSPIGGSGGSLAQYF TGTGCCAGCAGCCCCATCGGAGGTAGCGGCGGCAGTTTAGCCCAGTACTTC . TRBV7-2 . TRBJ2-5
CASSYPGRSNEQFF TGTGCCAGCAGTTACCCGGGCCGGTCCAATGAGCAGTTCTTC many TRBV6-6 . TRBJ2-1
CASSLGPGQETQYF TGCGCCAGCAGCTTGGGCCCAGGTCAAGAGACCCAGTACTTC . TRBV5-1 . TRBJ2-5
CASSQDPPGGRQETQYF TGCGCCAGCAGCCAAGACCCGCCGGGAGGGCGGCAAGAGACCCAGTACTTC . TRBV4-1 TRBD2 TRBJ2-5
CASGSTLGGSGANVLTF TGTGCCAGCGGCAGCACCCTCGGGGGCTCTGGGGCCAACGTCCTGACTTTC once TRBV7-2 . TRBJ2-6
CASSQPGRHYGYTF TGCGCCAGCAGCCAACCGGGACGGCATTATGGCTACACCTTC . TRBV4-1 . TRBJ1-2
CASSPTSGTGELFF TGTGCCAGCAGTCCCACTAGCGGGACCGGGGAGCTGTTTTTT . TRBV7-2 TRBD2 TRBJ2-2
CASSLGAYNEKLFF TGTGCCAGCAGCTTAGGGGCCTATAATGAAAAACTGTTTTTT . TRBV7-8 . TRBJ1-4
CASGYNKETQYF TGTGCCAGCGGTTACAATAAAGAGACCCAGTACTTC . TRBV27 . TRBJ2-5
CASSPQGRFETQYF TGCGCCAGCAGCCCTCAGGGAAGATTTGAGACCCAGTACTTC . TRBV5-1 . TRBJ2-5
CASSPTDQGAPGYTF TGCGCCAGCAGCCCCACTGATCAGGGGGCGCCCGGCTACACCTTC few TRBV5-1 TRBD1 TRBJ1-2
CASSWDTNYGYTF TGCGCCAGCAGCTGGGACACTAACTATGGCTACACCTTC . TRBV5-1 . TRBJ1-2
CASSFLGGSTDTQYF TGTGCCAGCAGCTTTCTCGGGGGGAGCACAGATACGCAGTATTTT . TRBV5-6 TRBD2 TRBJ2-3
CASSLWDSTDTQYF TGCGCCAGCAGCTTGTGGGACTCCACAGATACGCAGTATTTT . TRBV5-1 . TRBJ2-3
CANTRQWESKYEQYF TGCGCCAACACACGTCAGTGGGAGTCGAAATACGAGCAGTACTTC . TRBV10-1 . TRBJ2-7
CASSILGFDQPQHF TGTGCCAGTAGTATTTTGGGGTTCGATCAGCCCCAGCATTTT . TRBV19 . TRBJ1-5
CASSPARGTDQPQHF TGTGCCAGCAGCCCGGCCAGGGGAACCGATCAGCCCCAGCATTTT . TRBV7-2 . TRBJ1-5
CATSHRENEKLFF TGTGCCACTTCACACAGGGAGAATGAAAAACTGTTTTTT . TRBV6-6 . TRBJ1-4
CASSRMADNEQFF TGCGCCAGCAGTCGAATGGCCGACAATGAGCAGTTCTTC . TRBV5-1 . TRBJ2-1
CASSRGRGEKLFF TGTGCCAGCAGCCGGGGGCGGGGTGAAAAACTGTTTTTT . TRBV2 . TRBJ1-4
CSVESGTSYEQYF TGCAGCGTTGAATCCGGGACTTCATACGAGCAGTACTTC few TRBV29-1 . TRBJ2-7
CASRPSPGDKNIQYF TGTGCCAGCAGACCAAGCCCAGGGGACAAAAACATTCAGTACTTC . TRBV7-2 . TRBJ2-4
CASSIEGRSETQYF TGTGCCAGTAGTATAGAAGGTAGATCAGAGACCCAGTACTTC . TRBV19 . TRBJ2-5
CASSPPATGYTF TGTGCCAGCAGCCCGCCAGCTACCGGCTACACCTTC . TRBV6-6 . TRBJ1-2
CASSPRRGTRREKLFF TGTGCCAGTTCTCCTAGGCGAGGGACGCGGCGAGAAAAACTGTTTTTT . TRBV28 . TRBJ1-4
CASSLRAKSSYNEQFF TGTGCCAGCAGCTTAAGGGCCAAGAGCTCCTACAATGAGCAGTTCTTC few TRBV7-8 . TRBJ2-1
CASSSPWSYEQYF TGTGCCAGTAGTTCACCTTGGTCCTACGAGCAGTACTTC . TRBV19 . TRBJ2-7
CASSPNRAPTGELFF TGTGCCAGCAGCCCTAACCGGGCCCCCACCGGGGAGCTGTTTTTT . TRBV7-3 . TRBJ2-2
CATSRQRRGNINSPLHF TGTGCCACCAGCAGACAACGACGGGGGAATATTAATTCACCCCTCCACTTT . TRBV15 . TRBJ1-6
CASSAIGEGATDTQYF TGTGCCAGCAGCGCAATAGGGGAGGGGGCCACAGATACGCAGTATTTT . TRBV9 . TRBJ2-3
CASSEGGFSYEQYF TGTGCCAGTAGTGAGGGGGGCTTCTCCTACGAGCAGTACTTC once TRBV19 . TRBJ2-7
CASSLSASTGELFF TGTGCCAGCAGCTTGTCGGCAAGCACCGGGGAGCTGTTTTTT . TRBV5-6 . TRBJ2-2
CASSHGTSGSTDTQYF TGTGCCAGCAGCCACGGGACTAGCGGGAGCACAGATACGCAGTATTTT . TRBV4-2 TRBD2 TRBJ2-3